Below are 23 T cell receptor beta chains sequenced from a single sample in a study of T cell repertoires in cytomegalovirus infection. TCRdb re-called the reads with MiXCR, one entry per CDR3 protein. The data hold approximately 300,000 distinct CDR3 sequences, with under 35% observed a single time. For these TCRs, the target antigens are not known. The material was cultured PBMCs, obtained from culture after CMV antigen stimulation. The receptors shown here come from a human donor in good health (CMV status not recorded). Some clones in this sample may be carry-over from other donors' samples.

V usage is TRBV7-9 and J usage is TRBJ2-6, with D maybe TRBD1 (6 bases). This CDR3 has 18 amino acids. V lost 8 bases and J lost 2, with 22 bases in between. Germline V lookup: CDR1 SEHNR, CDR2 FQNEAQ (reference sequence). CDR3 nucleotide sequence: TGTGCCAGCTGTAAGGGGGACCCCGGATACGCTGGGGCCAACGTCCTGACTTTC. This gives the protein CASCKGDPGYAGANVLTF.

The rearrangement links TRBV7-6 to TRBJ2-3; no firm D call. Germline V lookup: CDR1 SGHVS, CDR2 FNYEAQ. This CDR3 contains 15 residues. V lost 3 bases, J lost 5 bases, and 15 bases lay in between. Here the CDR3 DNA reads TGTGCCAGCAGCTTTGGGCAGGCCTCGGGAGATACGCAGTATTTT. Protein sequence: CASSFGQASGDTQYF.

This clonotype has just a few counts. The chain has TRBV28 and TRBJ2-5; D possibly corresponds to TRBD1 (5 bases). V was pared by 11 bases and J by 1 base, with 17 bases between. The CDR3 extends over 14 amino acids. The germline gives CDR1 MDHEN, CDR2 SYDVKM. CDR3 loop: CAGQGLGSQETQYF. In DNA, the CDR3 is TGTGCCGGCCAGGGTCTGGGGTCCCAAGAGACCCAGTACTTC.

This clonotype was counted a few times. The rearrangement uses TRBV7-8 and TRBJ2-1, with D perhaps matching TRBD2 (5 bases). The CDR3 contains 16 residues. Trimming removed 5 bases at V and 7 bases at J, with 21 bases between. Looked up from germline, CDR1 is SGHVS and CDR2 is FQNEAQ. The CDR3 region is CASSPQLVSPSNEQFF. In nucleotides, the CDR3 is TGTGCCAGCAGCCCACAACTAGTGAGCCCTTCGAATGAGCAGTTCTTC.

The chain employs TRBV24-1 and TRBJ2-1, with 9 nucleotides matching TRBD1. In germline, CDR1 is KGHDR, CDR2 SFDVKD. V gave up 5 bases and J gave up 6 bases; unmatched junction bases: 10. The CDR3 runs 16 residues. The CDR3 reads CATSATTGQGGNEQFF. The CDR3 nucleotides read TGTGCCACCAGTGCTACCACGGGACAGGGCGGCAATGAGCAGTTCTTC.

The table lists this clonotype with many counts. Here the CDR3 DNA reads TGTGCCAGCAGTCGACGAGCTACAAAATCGCCCCAGCATTTT. Protein: CASSRRATKSPQHF. J is TRBJ1-5 and V is TRBV12-3 or TRBV12-4; D is unresolved. V lost 5 bases and J lost 9, with 17 bases in between. CDR3 length: 14 residues.

The genes are TRBV27 and TRBJ1-3, with a weak D call TRBD1 (6 bases). Between the trimmed V and J ends, which lost 5 bases and 4 bases, there was a span of 18 bases. This CDR3 region has 16 residues. The germline gives CDR1 MNHEY, CDR2 SMNVEV (reference sequence). The CDR3: CASSGPSPGTGNTIYF. The CDR3 DNA reads TGTGCCAGCAGTGGCCCCTCCCCAGGGACAGGAAACACCATATATTTT.

In its sample, this clonotype was seen a few times. The V gene is TRBV4-2, the J gene TRBJ1-4; 11 bases agree with TRBD1. CDR1 is LGHNA, CDR2 YNFKEQ, per germline. The CDR3 sequence is 18 residues long. With V trimmed by 2 bases and J by 6 bases, 11 bases remained unmatched. CDR3 nucleotides: TGTGCCAGCAGCCAAATCGGACAGGGGGCGAGGTTGGATGAAAAACTGTTTTTT. It encodes CASSQIGQGARLDEKLFF.

Turning to this clonotype: A much more abundant neighbour one base away suggests this may be a read error. The rearrangement links TRBV25-1 to TRBJ2-7; a weak D match, TRBD1 (5 bases). V was shortened by 4 bases and J by 3 bases, with 7 bases between the two germline ends. This CDR3 has 12 amino acids. Germline V lookup: CDR1 MGHDK, CDR2 SYGVNS. The CDR3 region is CASSGQSYEQYF. The CDR3 bases are TGTGCCAGCAGTGGACAGAGCTACGAGCAGTACTTC.

This chain's CDR3 is CASSGGTEPLGGYTF. CDR3 DNA sequence: TGCGCCAGCAGCGGAGGGACCGAACCCTTAGGGGGCTACACCTTC. The V and J genes are TRBV5-1 and TRBJ1-2; maybe TRBD1 (5 bases). From germline, CDR1 is SGHRS and CDR2 YFSETQ. V was clipped by 4 bases and J by 8 bases, with 21 bases between them. The CDR3 runs 15 residues.

This chain links TRBV27 with TRBJ1-2; 7 bases map to TRBD1. Per germline, CDR1 MNHEY and CDR2 SMNVEV (reference sequence). J gave up 3 bases and V 0 bases, and 1 base lay outside the gene matches. The CDR3 consists of 14 residues. CDR3 DNA sequence: TGTGCCAGCAGTTTATCGACAGGGTACTATGGCTACACCTTC. Its translation is CASSLSTGYYGYTF.

This clonotype was detected only a few times. The V gene is TRBV27, the J gene TRBJ2-7; D gene unclear. Trimming removed 3 bases at V and 2 bases at J, with 11 bases between. The CDR3 covers 14 residues. CDR1 MNHEY and CDR2 SMNVEV come from the germline V gene (reference sequence). In DNA form, the CDR3 reads TGTGCCAGCAGTTTGGCCCAACCGGCCTACGAGCAGTACTTC. Protein product: CASSLAQPAYEQYF.

The count of this clonotype is one. This chain links TRBV13 with TRBJ2-5, with D hard to call. The CDR3 extends over 12 amino acids. CDR1 and CDR2 (germline): PRHDT, FYEKMQ (reference sequence). Trimming left V 7 bases short and J 5 bases short, with 11 bases between. The CDR3 region has the DNA TGTGCCAGCACCCGGCCCGGTGAGACCCAGTACTTC. It codes for CASTRPGETQYF.

In regard to this clonotype: One end of the junction is discordant with germline, which a read error may explain. The chain recombines TRBV20-1 with TRBJ1-4; D possibly corresponds to TRBD1 (6 bases). CDR3 size: 14 residues. In germline, CDR1 is DFQATT, CDR2 SNEGSKA (reference sequence). The CDR3 loop reads CSASAQQGNETLFF. CDR3 nucleotide sequence: TGCAGTGCTAGCGCGCAACAGGGTAATGAAACACTGTTTTTT.

This sequence joins TRBV28 and TRBJ1-6, with a tentative D call TRBD1 (5 bases). CDR3 length: 17 amino acids. Trimming took 6 bases from V and 0 from J, leaving 15 bases between them. CDR1 MDHEN and CDR2 SYDVKM come from the germline V gene. DNA of the CDR3: TGTGCCAGCAGCTCCCGACAGTGGGACTCCTATAATTCACCCCTCCACTTT. Encoded protein: CASSSRQWDSYNSPLHF.

This clonotype was seen only a few times. This chain uses TRBV28 with TRBJ1-5; TRBD1 matches at 7 bases. The CDR3 has 12 amino acids. Germline V gene sequence: CDR1 MDHEN, CDR2 SYDVKM. The CDR3 reads CGGGESNQPQHF. CDR3 nucleotides: TGTGGAGGGGGCGAGAGCAATCAGCCCCAGCATTTT.

The table lists this clonotype with many counts. This chain links TRBV7-2 with TRBJ1-6; D unresolved. The germline V and J ends were trimmed by 0 bases and 4 bases, with 10 bases remaining between them. The CDR3 is made up of 16 amino acids. Germline assignment: CDR1 SGHTA and CDR2 FQGNSA. DNA for the CDR3: TGTGCCAGCAGCTTAGCGCTGCAGCTATATAATTCACCCCTCCACTTT. This gives the protein CASSLALQLYNSPLHF.

This chain connects TRBV10-2 to TRBJ1-1; possible D gene TRBD1, 5 bases. CDR1 and CDR2 from the germline V gene are WSHSY and SAAADI. This CDR3 comprises 13 residues. V lost 8 bases and J lost 2, with 12 bases in between. The CDR3 protein is CASRGWGNTEAFF. DNA for the CDR3: TGCGCCAGCCGGGGCTGGGGTAACACTGAAGCTTTCTTT.

The chain recombines TRBV9 with TRBJ1-1, with a possible D match to TRBD1 (5 bases). Germline V gene data show CDR1 as SGDLS and CDR2 as YYNGEE. The CDR3 sequence is 12 residues long. Between the trimmed V and J ends, which lost 4 bases and 5 bases, there was a span of 9 bases. CDR3 in amino acids: CASSRDGTEAFF. The CDR3 nucleotides read TGTGCCAGCAGCAGGGACGGAACTGAAGCTTTCTTT.

This sequence joins TRBV7-2 and TRBJ2-1; D call uncertain. Germline CDR1 is SGHTA and CDR2 is FQGNSA. This CDR3 has 18 amino acids. V lost 5 bases and J lost 7, with 27 bases in between. The CDR3 nucleotides are TGTGCCAGCAGCCGCCCGGCCGACATGACGCGTAATTGGAATGAGCAGTTCTTC. This sequence encodes CASSRPADMTRNWNEQFF.

There are many counts of this clonotype. The J gene is TRBJ1-2, the V gene TRBV7-8; TRBD1 matches 10 bases. The CDR3 sequence is 15 residues long. The V gene end was trimmed by 3 bases and the J gene end by 8 bases; junction bases not matched to a gene: 9. Per the germline V gene, CDR1 is SGHVS and CDR2 is FQNEAQ. The chain's CDR3 is CASSFLTGGVDGYTF. CDR3 nucleotides: TGTGCCAGCAGCTTTTTGACAGGGGGCGTGGACGGCTACACCTTC.

This clonotype was observed a handful of times. The chain joins TRBV10-3 to TRBJ1-1, with a weak D call TRBD1 (5 bases). The CDR3 is 13 amino acids. Germline V lookup: CDR1 ENHRY, CDR2 SYGVKD. V lost 2 bases, J lost 1 base, and 5 bases lay in between. The CDR3: CAISEDRNTEAFF. CDR3 DNA sequence: TGTGCCATCAGTGAGGACAGGAACACTGAAGCTTTCTTT.

The chain is built from TRBV7-9 and TRBJ2-1, with D tentatively TRBD1 or TRBD2 (5 bases each). This CDR3 is 12 amino acids long. Deletions cut 7 bases from V and 8 bases from J, with 12 bases between. The V gene's germline CDR1 is SEHNR and CDR2 FQNEAQ (reference sequence). The CDR3 nucleotides are TGTGCCAGCATGGGGGAACGGGATGAGCAGTTCTTC. Translating gives CASMGERDEQFF.